The 9 T cell receptor beta chains in this list originate from one sample, sequenced in a study of T-cell memory formation after mild COVID-19. A single record per CDR3 protein comes from TCRdb applying MiXCR to the 5' RACE reads. In the table there are around 190,000 distinct CDR3 sequences, around 20% of which are singletons. Sequencing used PBMCs or a T cell subset sorted from them (not recorded which). The source is a man in his late teens or twenties who had mild COVID-19 (a few samples of this study predate the infection). Cell type and time point are not known.

The gene calls are TRBV4-3 and TRBJ1-6; D gene unclear. Deletions cut 3 bases from V and 8 bases from J, with 5 bases between. The CDR3 runs to 12 residues. Germline assignment: CDR1 LGHNA and CDR2 YSLEER. The CDR3 here is CASSQEYSPLHF. The CDR3 region has the DNA TGCGCCAGCAGCCAGGAATATTCACCCCTCCACTTT.

This clonotype has at least ten counts. The chain combines TRBV4-3 with TRBJ2-1, with D perhaps being TRBD1 or TRBD2 (5 bases each). The CDR3 spans 14 residues. Germline assignment: CDR1 LGHNA and CDR2 YSLEER. V lost 0 bases, J lost 7 bases, and 10 bases lay in between. The CDR3 loop reads CASSQEGWGNEQFF. The CDR3 region has the DNA TGCGCCAGCAGCCAAGAGGGTTGGGGGAATGAGCAGTTCTTC.

This clonotype was found many times. This sequence joins TRBV4-3 and TRBJ2-5; 8 bases are a match to TRBD2. Looked up from germline, CDR1 is LGHNA and CDR2 is YSLEER. CDR3 size: 19 residues. The ends lost 0 bases at V and 4 bases at J; junction bases unmatched: 16. CDR3 in DNA: TGCGCCAGCAGCCAAGAGGTTCCGGTCTCCAACGGGGGGGGAGAGACCCAGTACTTC. Residues: CASSQEVPVSNGGGETQYF.

The chain joins TRBV20-1 to TRBJ1-2; 10 bases align to TRBD1. Per germline, CDR1 DFQATT and CDR2 SNEGSKA (reference sequence). The J segment lost 4 bases and the V segment lost 5 bases, leaving 4 bases of the junction unmatched. This CDR3 comprises 13 residues. In DNA form, the CDR3 reads TGCAGTGCTGGGACAGGGGTGAGCTATGGCTACACCTTC. Its protein is CSAGTGVSYGYTF.

This clonotype was seen a few times. The chain has TRBV20-1 and TRBJ2-3; 9 positions agree with TRBD1. The CDR3 sequence is 14 residues long. Germline V CDR1 and CDR2: DFQATT, SNEGSKA (reference sequence). V shed 6 bases, J shed 3 bases, and the junction held 7 bases outside the gene matches. The CDR3 loop is CSAEGTGRTDTQYF. Here the CDR3 DNA reads TGCAGTGCAGAGGGGACAGGGAGGACAGATACGCAGTATTTT.

With respect to this clonotype: A much larger clone differs from this one at a single base, so this may be a read error. The chain has TRBV7-9 and TRBJ2-1; D possibly uses TRBD1 or TRBD2 (7 bases each). The CDR3 runs to 15 residues. Germline CDR1 reads SEHNR; CDR2 reads FQNEAQ (reference sequence). The CDR3 sequence is CARSSGGGSLNEQFF. As DNA, the CDR3 is TGTGCCCGCAGCTCAGGGGGGGGAAGCCTCAATGAGCAGTTCTTC.

The chain uses TRBV20-1 and TRBJ2-5; tentatively, D is TRBD2 (6 bases). The CDR3 runs to 14 residues. With 5 bases removed from V and 2 bases from J, the gap between germline ends came to 15 bases. CDR1 DFQATT and CDR2 SNEGSKA come from the germline V gene (reference sequence). CDR3 nucleotide sequence: TGCAGTGCTCCAGAAGGGACTCTTCAAGAGACCCAGTACTTC. Translated: CSAPEGTLQETQYF.

This chain links TRBV5-1 with TRBJ1-5; possibly TRBD1 for D (5 bases). Germline V CDR1 and CDR2: SGHRS, YFSETQ. This CDR3 is built from 17 residues. Trimming left V 4 bases short and J 0 bases short, with 17 bases between. The CDR3 region is CASSQSPQGASNQPQHF. CDR3 DNA: TGCGCCAGCAGCCAAAGCCCCCAGGGTGCTAGCAATCAGCCCCAGCATTTT.

This clonotype was seen a handful of times. This chain connects TRBV7-2 to TRBJ2-3, with 9 bases fitting TRBD2. The CDR3 is made up of 17 amino acids. Germline V gives CDR1 SGHTA, CDR2 FQGNSA. V gave up 0 bases and J gave up 5 bases; unmatched junction bases: 9. CDR3 protein: CASSLAPSGVNGDTQYF. CDR3 sequence (DNA): TGTGCCAGCAGCTTAGCCCCTAGCGGGGTCAACGGAGATACGCAGTATTTT.